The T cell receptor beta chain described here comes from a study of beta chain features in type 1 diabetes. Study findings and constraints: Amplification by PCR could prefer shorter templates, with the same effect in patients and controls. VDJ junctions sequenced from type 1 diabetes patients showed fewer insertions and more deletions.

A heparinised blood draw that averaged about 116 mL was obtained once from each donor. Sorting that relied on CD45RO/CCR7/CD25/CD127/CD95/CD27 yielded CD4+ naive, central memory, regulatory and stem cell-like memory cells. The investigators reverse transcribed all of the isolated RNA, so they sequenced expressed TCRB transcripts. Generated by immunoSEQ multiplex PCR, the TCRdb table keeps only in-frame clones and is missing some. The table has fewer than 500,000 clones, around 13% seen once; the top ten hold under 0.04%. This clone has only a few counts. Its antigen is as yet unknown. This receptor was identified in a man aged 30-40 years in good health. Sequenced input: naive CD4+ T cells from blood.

CDR3 bases: TGTGCCAGCAGCCCCAGGCGGGGGGGCTCCAATGAGCAGTTCTTC. This gives the protein CASSPRRGGSNEQFF. The V call is TRBV6-6, the J call TRBJ2-1, with 9 nucleotides matching TRBD2. V shed 6 bases, J shed 6 bases, and the junction held 9 bases outside the gene matches. Germline assignment: CDR1 MNHNY and CDR2 SVGAGI (reference sequence). This CDR3 has 15 amino acids.